This T cell receptor beta chain was identified in a study of T-cell reconstitution after alpha-beta-depleted transplantation in children. Overall study findings and caveats: At around two months after transplant, the alpha-beta T cells were reportedly derived from several hundred expanded clones that came from non-depleted graft cells. T cells produced anew were the main source of T-cell counts and diversity one year after transplant.

Trimming shortened V by 0 bases and J by 7 bases, and 6 bases separated the two germline ends. The CDR3 extends over 12 amino acids. Germline V CDR1 and CDR2: SGHTA, FQGNSA. The authors prepared the TCRbeta library with unique molecular identifiers. One entry per CDR3 protein results from TCRdb running MiXCR on the PCR reads. The sample holds more than 45,000 distinct CDR3 sequences; 40% to 60% are singletons and the top ten take 35% to 45%. In the case of this clonotype: Antigen specificity is unknown.

The sequences come from peripheral blood, collected before TCRalphabeta/CD19-depleted stem cell transplant. This receptor was identified in a boy younger than two with SCID, due to receive a stem cell transplant. The genes are TRBV7-2 and TRBJ2-5; D is possibly TRBD2 (5 bases). This CDR3 is CASSLAAGTQYF. The CDR3 DNA reads as TGTGCCAGCAGCTTAGCTGCGGGGACCCAGTACTTC.